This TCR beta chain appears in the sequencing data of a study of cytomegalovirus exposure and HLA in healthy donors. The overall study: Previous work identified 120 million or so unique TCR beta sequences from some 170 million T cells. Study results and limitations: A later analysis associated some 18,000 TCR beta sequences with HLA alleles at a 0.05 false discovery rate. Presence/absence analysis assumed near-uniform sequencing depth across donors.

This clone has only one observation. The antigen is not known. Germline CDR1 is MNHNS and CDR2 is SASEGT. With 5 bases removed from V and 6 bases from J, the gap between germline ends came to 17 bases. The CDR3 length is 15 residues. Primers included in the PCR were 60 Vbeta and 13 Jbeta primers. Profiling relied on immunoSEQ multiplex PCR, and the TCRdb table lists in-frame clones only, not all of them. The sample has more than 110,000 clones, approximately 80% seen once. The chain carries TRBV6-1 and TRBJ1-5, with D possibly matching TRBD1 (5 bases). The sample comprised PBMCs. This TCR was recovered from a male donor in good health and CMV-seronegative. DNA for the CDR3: TGTGCCAGCAGTTTCCCGGGCCAGGGCAGTCAGCCCCAGCATTTT. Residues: CASSFPGQGSQPQHF.